This T cell receptor (beta chain) was obtained from a study of blood T cells in healthy people across ages. About the study: Roughly one uniquely barcoded beta molecule per two T cells was captured.

This clonotype was recorded many times. Antigen: not known. After removal of 0 bases from V and 1 base from J, the junction contained 4 bases not matched to a gene. There are 15 residues in the CDR3. Germline CDR1 DFQATT, CDR2 SNEGSKA (reference sequence). Findings of the study overall: While age rose, TCR beta diversity per million T cells dropped in a roughly linear way.

Combining a sample-barcoded 5' primer with a J-beta primer mix, a second PCR ran for roughly 6 to 11 cycles. Every cDNA molecule bore a tag from a template-switch adaptor containing 12 random nucleotides. TCRdb reanalysed the 5' RACE reads using MiXCR and keeps one entry per CDR3 protein. Of roughly 1,700,000 distinct CDR3 sequences in the sample, roughly 27% were seen once. Healthy Russian Caucasian donors spanned ages about 6 to 100 years. The chain recombines TRBV20-1 with TRBJ2-5; 8 bases fit TRBD2. Material for sequencing was blood. The TCR originated in a woman aged 25 to 45 in good health. The CDR3 DNA is TGCAGTGCTAGAGATCAGCGGGGGACCCAAGAGACCCAGTACTTC. The encoded protein is CSARDQRGTQETQYF.